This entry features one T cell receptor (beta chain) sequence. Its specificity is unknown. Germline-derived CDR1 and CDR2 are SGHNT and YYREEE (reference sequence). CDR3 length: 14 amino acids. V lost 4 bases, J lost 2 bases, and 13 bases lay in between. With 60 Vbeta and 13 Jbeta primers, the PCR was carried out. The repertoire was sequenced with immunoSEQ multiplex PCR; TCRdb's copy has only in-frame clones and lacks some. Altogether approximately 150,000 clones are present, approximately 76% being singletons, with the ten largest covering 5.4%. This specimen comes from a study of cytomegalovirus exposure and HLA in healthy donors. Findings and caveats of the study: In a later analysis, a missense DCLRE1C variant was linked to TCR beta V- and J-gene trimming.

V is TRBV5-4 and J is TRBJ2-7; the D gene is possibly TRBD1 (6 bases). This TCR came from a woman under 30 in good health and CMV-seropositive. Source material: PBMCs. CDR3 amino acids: CASSPDRRAYEQYF. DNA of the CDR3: TGTGCCAGCAGCCCTGACAGGCGGGCCTACGAGCAGTACTTC.